The 7 T cell receptor beta chains given below trace back to one sample, sequenced in a study of vaccination effects on CD4 cells after COVID-19. Their specific antigens are unknown. Using immunoSEQ multiplex PCR, the repertoire was profiled, and TCRdb retains in-frame clones only, with some absent. The sample shows about 70,000 clones, 73% of them seen only once. Antigen-specific CD4+ T cells were expanded with viral peptide pools in the ViraFEST assay before sequencing. Researchers isolated CD4+ T cells once roughly ten days of culture had elapsed. PCR showed that the person got SARS-CoV-2 infection at some point between March and December 2020. Specimen: CD4+ T cells from PBMCs cultured with HIV peptides, collected before COVID-19 vaccination. Described subset: HIV-1 Nef peptide pool negative control/reference culture. These receptors all come from a human donor who had a prior SARS-CoV-2 infection.

In the case of this clone: One end of the junction does not line up with germline, which may come from a read error. This rearrangement joins TRBV6-5 to TRBJ2-5, with 12 bases identical to TRBD2. The CDR3 is 14 amino acids. Germline V lookup: CDR1 MNHEY, CDR2 SVGAGI. DNA of the CDR3: TGTGCCAGCAGATCCCCCGGACTAGCGGGGCCCGTTCACTTC. Residues: CASRSPGLAGPVHF.

The chain combines TRBV19 with TRBJ1-1, with D perhaps matching TRBD1 (5 bases). Trimming removed 7 bases from V and 3 bases from J, with 18 bases in between. The CDR3 spans 15 residues. CDR1 LNHDA and CDR2 SQIVND come from the germline V gene (reference sequence). The CDR3 DNA sequence: TGTGCCAGTAATCCGGGACTTCGAGCGGACACTGAAGCTTTCTTT. Amino acid sequence: CASNPGLRADTEAFF.

On this clone: This sample includes further DNA sequences coding for the same CDR3. The chain couples TRBV6-5 to TRBJ2-5; a possible D gene is TRBD2 (6 bases). CDR1 and CDR2 from the germline V gene are MNHEY and SVGAGI. The CDR3 extends over 13 amino acids. Deletions cut 2 bases from V and 2 bases from J, with 6 bases between. The CDR3 coding sequence is TGTGCCAGCAGTTACAGCGGGCAAGAGACCCAGTACTTC. Translation: CASSYSGQETQYF.

DNA of the CDR3: TGTGCCAGCAGCTTGGACAATTCACCCCTCCACTTT. Its protein is CASSLDNSPLHF. The V and J genes are TRBV7-2 and TRBJ1-6; D not resolved. Germline V gene sequence: CDR1 SGHTA, CDR2 FQGNSA. The CDR3 totals 12 residues. Trimming took off 3 bases at V and 7 bases at J, with 4 bases between the two ends.

The V gene is TRBV4-3, the J gene TRBJ1-2; tentative D call: TRBD1 (6 bases). CDR1 and CDR2 from the germline V gene are LGHNA and YSLEER. The CDR3 is 19 amino acids. Trimming removed 0 bases at V and 0 bases at J, with 20 bases between. CDR3 loop: CASSQDLILGTGSNYGYTF. For the CDR3, the DNA is TGCGCCAGCAGCCAAGATCTGATTCTGGGTACAGGGTCTAACTATGGCTACACCTTC.

This clone was counted a single time. The V and J genes are TRBV5-1 and TRBJ2-3; D is uncertain. The V gene lost 5 bases and the J gene lost 6 bases, with 10 bases spanning the gap. Germline CDR1 reads SGHRS; CDR2 reads YFSETQ. CDR3 length: 12 amino acids. CDR3 coding DNA: TGCGCCAGCAGAGACAACTGGGATACGCAGTATTTT. This sequence encodes CASRDNWDTQYF.

The CDR3 reads CASRPGTSVHEQYF. For the CDR3, the DNA is TGTGCCAGCAGACCCGGGACTAGCGTCCACGAGCAGTACTTC. V usage is TRBV2 and J usage is TRBJ2-7; TRBD2 matches at 10 bases. Unmatched junction bases numbered 7, after V lost 6 bases and J lost 5 bases. CDR1 is SNHLY and CDR2 is FYNNEI in the germline V gene. The CDR3 is made up of 14 amino acids.